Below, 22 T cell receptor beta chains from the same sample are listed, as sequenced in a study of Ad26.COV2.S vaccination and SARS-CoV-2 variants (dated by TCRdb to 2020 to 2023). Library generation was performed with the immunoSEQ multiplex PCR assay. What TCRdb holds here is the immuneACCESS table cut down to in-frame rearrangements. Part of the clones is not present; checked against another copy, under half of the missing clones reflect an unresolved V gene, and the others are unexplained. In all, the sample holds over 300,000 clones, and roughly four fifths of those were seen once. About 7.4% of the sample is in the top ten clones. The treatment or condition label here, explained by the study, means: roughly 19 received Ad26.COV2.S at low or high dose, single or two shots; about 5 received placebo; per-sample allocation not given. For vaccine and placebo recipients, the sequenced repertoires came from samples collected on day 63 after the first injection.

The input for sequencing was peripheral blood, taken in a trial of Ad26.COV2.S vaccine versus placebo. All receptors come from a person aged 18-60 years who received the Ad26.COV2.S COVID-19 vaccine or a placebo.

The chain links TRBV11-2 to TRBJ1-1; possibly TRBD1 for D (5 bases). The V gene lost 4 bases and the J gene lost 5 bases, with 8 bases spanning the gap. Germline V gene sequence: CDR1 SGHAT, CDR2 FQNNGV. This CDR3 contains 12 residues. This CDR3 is CASSWEGTEAFF. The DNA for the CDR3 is TGTGCCAGCAGCTGGGAGGGGACTGAAGCTTTCTTT.

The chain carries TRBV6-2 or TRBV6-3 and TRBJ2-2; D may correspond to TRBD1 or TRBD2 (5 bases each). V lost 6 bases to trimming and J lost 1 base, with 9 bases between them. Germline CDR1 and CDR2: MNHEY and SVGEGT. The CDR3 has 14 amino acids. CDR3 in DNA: TGTGCCAGCAGCCGGGGACGGAACACCGGGGAGCTGTTTTTT. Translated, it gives CASSRGRNTGELFF.

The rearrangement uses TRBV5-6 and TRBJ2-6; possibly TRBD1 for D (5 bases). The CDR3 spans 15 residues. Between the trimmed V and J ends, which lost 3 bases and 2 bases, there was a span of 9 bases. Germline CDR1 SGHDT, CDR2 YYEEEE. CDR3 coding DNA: TGTGCCAGCAGCTCAGGGTGGACTGGGGCCAACGTCCTGACTTTC. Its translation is CASSSGWTGANVLTF. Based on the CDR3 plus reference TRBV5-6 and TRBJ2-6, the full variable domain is DAGVTQSPTHLIKTRGQQVTLRCSPKSGHDTVSWYQQALGQGPQFIFQYYEEEERQRGNFPDRFSGHQFPNYSSELNVNALLLGDSALYLCASSSGWTGANVLTFGAGSRLTVL.

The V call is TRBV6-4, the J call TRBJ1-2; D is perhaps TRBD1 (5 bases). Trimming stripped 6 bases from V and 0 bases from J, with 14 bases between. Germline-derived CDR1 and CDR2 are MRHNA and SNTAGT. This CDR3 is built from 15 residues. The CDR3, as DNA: TGTGCCAGCAGACAGGAGACGGCAGCTAACTATGGCTACACCTTC. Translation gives CASRQETAANYGYTF.

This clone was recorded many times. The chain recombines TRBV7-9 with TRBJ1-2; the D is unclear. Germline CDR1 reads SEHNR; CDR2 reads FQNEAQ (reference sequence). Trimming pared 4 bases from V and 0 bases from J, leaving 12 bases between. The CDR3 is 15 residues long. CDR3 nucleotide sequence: TGTGCCAGCAGCTCCTCGACCCTAGCTAACTATGGCTACACCTTC. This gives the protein CASSSSTLANYGYTF.

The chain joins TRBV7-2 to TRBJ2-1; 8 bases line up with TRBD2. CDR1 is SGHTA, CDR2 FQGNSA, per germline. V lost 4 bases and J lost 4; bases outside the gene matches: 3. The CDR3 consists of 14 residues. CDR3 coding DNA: TGTGCCAGCAGCTCGGGGGGGCGGTACAATGAGCAGTTCTTC. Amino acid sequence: CASSSGGRYNEQFF.

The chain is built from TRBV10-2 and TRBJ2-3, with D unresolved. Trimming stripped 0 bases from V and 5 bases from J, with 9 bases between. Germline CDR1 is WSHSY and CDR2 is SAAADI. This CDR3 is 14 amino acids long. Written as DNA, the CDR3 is TGCGCCAGCAGTGAGTCTTTCGTCCGAGATACGCAGTATTTT. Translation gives CASSESFVRDTQYF.

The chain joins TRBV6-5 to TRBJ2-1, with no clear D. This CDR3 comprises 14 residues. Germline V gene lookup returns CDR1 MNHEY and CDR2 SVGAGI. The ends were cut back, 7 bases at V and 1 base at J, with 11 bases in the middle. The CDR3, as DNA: TGTGCCAGCACCCCGCCAGGTTCCTACAATGAGCAGTTCTTC. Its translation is CASTPPGSYNEQFF.

CDR3 DNA sequence: TGTGCCAGCAGTCTCCTTGGGGGAACTAATGAAAAACTGTTTTTT. Translating gives CASSLLGGTNEKLFF. The chain uses TRBV7-3 and TRBJ1-4, with a tentative D call TRBD1 (5 bases). Germline V gene lookup returns CDR1 SGHTA and CDR2 FQGTGA. The CDR3 length is 15 residues. The V end was cut by 6 bases, the J end by 1 base, with 12 bases between. The whole variable domain, filled in from reference TRBV7-3 and TRBJ1-4, reads GAGVSQTPSNKVTEKGKYVELRCDPISGHTALYWYRQSLGQGPEFLIYFQGTGAADDSGLPNDRFFAVRPEGSVSTLKIQRTERGDSAVYLCASSLLGGTNEKLFFGSGTQLSVL.

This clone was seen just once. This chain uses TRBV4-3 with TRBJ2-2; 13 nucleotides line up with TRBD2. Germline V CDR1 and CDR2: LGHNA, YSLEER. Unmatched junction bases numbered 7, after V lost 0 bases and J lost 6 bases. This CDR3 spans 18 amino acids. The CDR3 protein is CASSQDGTSGVWAGELFF. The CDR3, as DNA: TGCGCCAGCAGCCAAGATGGGACTAGCGGGGTGTGGGCCGGGGAGCTGTTTTTT.

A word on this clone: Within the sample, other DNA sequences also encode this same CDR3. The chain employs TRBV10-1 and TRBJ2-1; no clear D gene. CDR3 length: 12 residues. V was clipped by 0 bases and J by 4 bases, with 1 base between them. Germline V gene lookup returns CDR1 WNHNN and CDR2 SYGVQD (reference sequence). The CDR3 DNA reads TGCGCCAGCAGTGAGTCGTACAATGAGCAGTTCTTC. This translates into CASSESYNEQFF.

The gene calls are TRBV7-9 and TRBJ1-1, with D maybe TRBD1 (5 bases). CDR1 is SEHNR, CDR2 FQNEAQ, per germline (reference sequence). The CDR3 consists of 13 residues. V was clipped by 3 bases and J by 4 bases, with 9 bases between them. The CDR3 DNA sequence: TGTGCCAGCAGCTTTCCCGGGGCCACTGAAGCTTTCTTT. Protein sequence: CASSFPGATEAFF.

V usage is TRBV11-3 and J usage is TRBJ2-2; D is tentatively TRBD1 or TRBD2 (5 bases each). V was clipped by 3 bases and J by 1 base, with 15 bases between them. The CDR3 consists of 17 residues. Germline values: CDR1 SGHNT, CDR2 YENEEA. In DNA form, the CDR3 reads TGTGCCAGCAGCTTCGGCAGGGAGAGCGGGAACACCGGGGAGCTGTTTTTT. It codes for CASSFGRESGNTGELFF.

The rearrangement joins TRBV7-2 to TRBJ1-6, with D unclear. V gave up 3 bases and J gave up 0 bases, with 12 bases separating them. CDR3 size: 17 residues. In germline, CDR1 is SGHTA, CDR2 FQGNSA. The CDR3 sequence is CASSLRSTGSYNSPLHF. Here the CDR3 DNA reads TGTGCCAGCAGCTTGAGGTCCACGGGCTCCTATAATTCACCCCTCCACTTT.

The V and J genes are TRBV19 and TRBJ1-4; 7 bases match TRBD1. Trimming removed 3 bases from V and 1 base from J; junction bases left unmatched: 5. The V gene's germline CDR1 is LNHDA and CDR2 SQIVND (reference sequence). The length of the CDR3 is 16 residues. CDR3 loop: CASSIFSGGTNEKLFF. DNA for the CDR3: TGTGCCAGTAGTATCTTCTCAGGGGGAACTAATGAAAAACTGTTTTTT. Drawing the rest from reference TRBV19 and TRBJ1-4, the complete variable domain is DGGITQSPKYLFRKEGQNVTLSCEQNLNHDAMYWYRQDPGQGLRLIYYSQIVNDFQKGDIAEGYSVSREKKESFPLTVTSAQKNPTAFYLCASSIFSGGTNEKLFFGSGTQLSVL.

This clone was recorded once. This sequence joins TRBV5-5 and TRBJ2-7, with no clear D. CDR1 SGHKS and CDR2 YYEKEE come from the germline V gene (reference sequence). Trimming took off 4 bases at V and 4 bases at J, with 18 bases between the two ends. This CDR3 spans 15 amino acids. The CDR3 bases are TGTGCCAGCAGCCCGACCTTAGGGTTTACTTACGAGCAGTACTTC. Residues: CASSPTLGFTYEQYF.

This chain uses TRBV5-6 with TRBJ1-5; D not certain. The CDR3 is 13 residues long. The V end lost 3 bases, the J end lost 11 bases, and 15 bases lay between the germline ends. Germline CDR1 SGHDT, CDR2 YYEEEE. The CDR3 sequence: CASSSNLELSQHF. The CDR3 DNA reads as TGTGCCAGCAGCTCGAATTTGGAGCTCTCCCAGCATTTT.

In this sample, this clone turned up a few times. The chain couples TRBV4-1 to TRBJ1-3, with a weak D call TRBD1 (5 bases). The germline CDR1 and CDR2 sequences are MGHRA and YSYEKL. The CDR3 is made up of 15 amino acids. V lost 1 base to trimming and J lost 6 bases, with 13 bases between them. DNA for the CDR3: TGCGCCAGCAGCCAAGTCGCGGGGCCCCAAAACACCATATATTTT. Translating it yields CASSQVAGPQNTIYF.

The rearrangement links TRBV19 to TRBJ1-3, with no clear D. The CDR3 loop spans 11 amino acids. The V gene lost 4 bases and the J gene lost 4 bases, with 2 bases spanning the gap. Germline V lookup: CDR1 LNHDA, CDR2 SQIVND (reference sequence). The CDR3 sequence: CASSTGNTIYF. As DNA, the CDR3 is TGTGCCAGTAGTACCGGAAACACCATATATTTT.

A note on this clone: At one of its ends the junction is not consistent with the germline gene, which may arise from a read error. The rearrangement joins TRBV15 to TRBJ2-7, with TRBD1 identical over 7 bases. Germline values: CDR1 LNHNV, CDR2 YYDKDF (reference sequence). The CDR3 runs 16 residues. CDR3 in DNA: TGTGCCACCAGCAGATTGACCTACAGGGGCTCCCACGAGCAGTACTTC. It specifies CATSRLTYRGSHEQYF.

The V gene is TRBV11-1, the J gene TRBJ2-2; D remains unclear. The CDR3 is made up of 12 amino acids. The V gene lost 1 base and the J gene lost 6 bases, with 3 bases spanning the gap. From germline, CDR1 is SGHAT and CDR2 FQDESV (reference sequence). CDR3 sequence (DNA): TGTGCCAGCAGCTTAGGTTCCGGGGAGCTGTTTTTT. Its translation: CASSLGSGELFF.

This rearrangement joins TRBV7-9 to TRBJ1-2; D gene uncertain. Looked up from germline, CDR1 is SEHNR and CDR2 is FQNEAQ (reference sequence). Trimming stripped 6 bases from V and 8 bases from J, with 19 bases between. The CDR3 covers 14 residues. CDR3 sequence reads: CASSFPGLEAGYTF. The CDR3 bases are TGTGCCAGCAGTTTCCCAGGTCTGGAGGCAGGCTACACCTTC.